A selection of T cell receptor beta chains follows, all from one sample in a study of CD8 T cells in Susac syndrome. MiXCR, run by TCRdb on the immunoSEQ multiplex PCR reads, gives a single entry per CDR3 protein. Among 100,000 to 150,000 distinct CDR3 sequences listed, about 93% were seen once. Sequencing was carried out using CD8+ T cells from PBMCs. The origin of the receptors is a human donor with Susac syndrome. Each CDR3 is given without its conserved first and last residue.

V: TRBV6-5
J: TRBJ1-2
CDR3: ASSPGGGVYGYT

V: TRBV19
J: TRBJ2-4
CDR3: ASSISGLAGAKNIQY

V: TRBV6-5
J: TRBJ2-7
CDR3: ASSYSGQGIYEQY

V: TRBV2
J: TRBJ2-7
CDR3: ASKSLAGDPYEQY

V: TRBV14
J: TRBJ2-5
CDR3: ASSQANQETQY

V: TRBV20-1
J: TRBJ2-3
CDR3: SASAIRGKNTDTQY

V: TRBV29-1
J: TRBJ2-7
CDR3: SGKDSSYEQY

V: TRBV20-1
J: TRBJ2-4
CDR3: SARADRVLENIQY

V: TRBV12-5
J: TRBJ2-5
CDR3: ASGLVLGETQY

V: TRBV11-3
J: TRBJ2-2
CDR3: ASSPWTPPNTGELF

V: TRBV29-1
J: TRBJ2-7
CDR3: SVVSRTLGAYEQY

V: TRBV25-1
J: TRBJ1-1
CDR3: ASSDPDRGAF

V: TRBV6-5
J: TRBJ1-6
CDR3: ASSPGQGNSPLH

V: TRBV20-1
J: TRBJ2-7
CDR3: SAREAGETYEQY

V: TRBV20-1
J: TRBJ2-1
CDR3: SARETTSEIEQF